These 27 T cell receptor beta chains originate from one sample sequenced in a study of monozygotic twins with inflammatory bowel disease. TCRdb reanalyzed the 5' RACE reads, giving one entry per CDR3 protein sequence and no DNA. Its table lists about 350,000 distinct CDR3 sequences. The sample consisted of blood. Receptors were obtained from a human donor with ulcerative colitis or Crohn's disease, or a healthy co-twin of an affected twin (not recorded which).

V is TRBV5-4 and J is TRBJ1-2; TCRdb's D gene call, TRBD1, goes unchecked for lack of DNA. Germline V gene data show CDR1 as SGHNT and CDR2 as YYREEE (reference sequence). This CDR3 is 12 amino acids long. CDR3 sequence reads: CASSMHGAGYTF.

J is TRBJ1-1 and V is TRBV9; TCRdb picks TRBD1, but there is no DNA to check that call. CDR1 is SGDLS, CDR2 YYNGEE, per germline. The CDR3 runs to 15 residues. The CDR3 is CASSVAGGMNTEAFF.

The rearrangement links TRBV7-2 to TRBJ1-1; TCRdb's D gene call, TRBD1, goes unchecked for lack of DNA. Germline V gene lookup returns CDR1 SGHTA and CDR2 FQGNSA. The CDR3 is 15 amino acids. The CDR3: CASSLWAGENTEAFF.

The chain uses TRBV7-2 and TRBJ2-5; the TRBD1 assignment by TCRdb is unverifiable without DNA. CDR3 length: 15 amino acids. Looked up from germline, CDR1 is SGHTA and CDR2 is FQGNSA. CDR3 loop: CASSFLGGRGETQYF.

The rearrangement uses TRBV5-1 and TRBJ2-7; TCRdb calls TRBD2, which cannot be checked without DNA. CDR1 is SGHRS and CDR2 is YFSETQ in the germline V gene. The CDR3 covers 15 residues. The CDR3 sequence is CASSLGTSGRYEQYF.

The chain has TRBV4-3 and TRBJ1-1; without DNA, the TCRdb call of TRBD1 cannot be checked. Germline V lookup: CDR1 LGHNA, CDR2 YSLEER. The CDR3 covers 16 residues. This CDR3 is CASSLGVYGNPTEAFF.

The V and J genes are TRBV20-1 and TRBJ2-7; the D gene TCRdb calls, TRBD1, cannot be checked with no DNA. CDR3 length: 14 residues. CDR1 and CDR2 (germline): DFQATT, SNEGSKA (reference sequence). This CDR3 reads CSASLGRSVDEQYF.

This chain connects TRBV5-1 to TRBJ2-7; TCRdb returns TRBD1, unconfirmable since there is no DNA. This CDR3 comprises 15 residues. CDR1 SGHRS and CDR2 YFSETQ come from the germline V gene. The CDR3 spells CASRPSGGLVREQYF.

This chain joins TRBV5-1 and TRBJ1-2; the D call from TCRdb, TRBD1, cannot be confirmed without DNA. The CDR3 is made up of 15 amino acids. Germline V gene sequence: CDR1 SGHRS, CDR2 YFSETQ. The CDR3 here is CASSLLQGRDDGYTF.

This chain uses TRBV20-1 with TRBJ2-2; as DNA is missing, the TRBD2 call by TCRdb cannot be tested. Germline V gene sequence: CDR1 DFQATT, CDR2 SNEGSKA (reference sequence). This CDR3 region has 16 residues. CDR3 sequence reads: CSARSSGRKNTGELFF.

The V call is TRBV7-6, the J call TRBJ1-1. CDR1 and CDR2 from the germline V gene are SGHVS and FNYEAQ. This CDR3 contains 15 residues. CDR3 amino acids: CASSISTDPNTEAFF.

The chain is built from TRBV3-1 and TRBJ2-7; lacking DNA, the TRBD2 call made by TCRdb goes unchecked. The germline V gene has CDR1 LGHDT and CDR2 YNNKEL (reference sequence). CDR3 length: 15 amino acids. Here the CDR3 reads CASSQGTSGMYEQYF.

J is TRBJ2-4 and V is TRBV12-3 or TRBV12-4. CDR3 length: 17 amino acids. CDR3 sequence reads: CASSLSRGGMILNIQYF.

This chain links TRBV7-2 with TRBJ2-4. Germline V CDR1 and CDR2: SGHTA, FQGNSA. The CDR3 runs to 13 residues. The CDR3 sequence is CASRDGSKNIQYF.

This sequence joins TRBV7-9 and TRBJ1-6; TCRdb names TRBD1, which stays unverified in the absence of DNA. This CDR3 has 15 amino acids. CDR1 and CDR2 from the germline V gene are SEHNR and FQNEAQ (reference sequence). The CDR3 loop is CASSFPGTGNSPLHF.

The rearrangement joins TRBV5-1 to TRBJ2-1; no DNA is available, so the TRBD1 call from TCRdb remains unchecked. The CDR3 is 16 amino acids. Germline CDR1 is SGHRS and CDR2 is YFSETQ. CDR3 sequence: CASSPFGPGALYEQFF.

The chain couples TRBV7-2 to TRBJ2-7; TCRdb reports TRBD1, a call that lacks DNA to check it against. CDR3 length: 16 amino acids. Per the germline V gene, CDR1 is SGHTA and CDR2 is FQGNSA. The CDR3 is CASSLSGTARSYEQYF.

V is TRBV7-9 and J is TRBJ2-1; the TRBD2 assignment by TCRdb is unverifiable without DNA. CDR1 and CDR2 (germline): SEHNR, FQNEAQ (reference sequence). The CDR3 runs 14 residues. This chain's CDR3 is CASSSASGRGEQFF.

The V call is TRBV12-3 or TRBV12-4, the J call TRBJ1-5; TCRdb outputs TRBD1, but without DNA this stays unchecked. The CDR3 extends over 13 amino acids. The CDR3 is CASSFNQGTAQHF.

This chain joins TRBV5-1 and TRBJ1-2. This CDR3 is built from 14 residues. Germline V lookup: CDR1 SGHRS, CDR2 YFSETQ. The CDR3 protein is CASSTLDGSYGYTF.

The gene calls are TRBV20-1 and TRBJ1-1; the D call from TCRdb, TRBD1, cannot be confirmed without DNA. Germline lookup yields CDR1 DFQATT and CDR2 SNEGSKA (reference sequence). This CDR3 spans 14 amino acids. CDR3 sequence: CSARATGQNTEAFF.

The chain couples TRBV18 to TRBJ1-3. CDR1 and CDR2 (germline): KGHSH, LQKENI. The length of the CDR3 is 15 residues. CDR3 in amino acids: CASSPPGLSGNTIYF.

This rearrangement joins TRBV6-1 to TRBJ1-2; checking the TCRdb D call of TRBD1 is not possible without DNA. This CDR3 has 14 amino acids. CDR1 and CDR2 from the germline V gene are MNHNS and SASEGT. CDR3 loop: CASSERGTYYGYTF.

This rearrangement joins TRBV28 to TRBJ2-5. This CDR3 region has 14 residues. Germline V CDR1 and CDR2: MDHEN, SYDVKM. The CDR3 region is CASWVGLVQETQYF.

The chain combines TRBV5-1 with TRBJ2-2; TCRdb picks TRBD1, but there is no DNA to check that call. This CDR3 has 15 residues. Germline V lookup: CDR1 SGHRS, CDR2 YFSETQ. CDR3 sequence reads: CASSWTVGETGELFF.

This rearrangement joins TRBV4-2 to TRBJ2-5; TCRdb's D gene call, TRBD1, goes unchecked for lack of DNA. CDR1 is LGHNA, CDR2 YNFKEQ, per germline. There are 15 residues in the CDR3. CDR3 amino acids: CASSLAWDSQETQYF.

The rearrangement links TRBV20-1 to TRBJ2-3; with no DNA, the TCRdb D assignment of TRBD1 cannot be verified. This CDR3 contains 14 residues. Germline V lookup: CDR1 DFQATT, CDR2 SNEGSKA (reference sequence). The CDR3 region is CSGNGGTPTDTQYF.